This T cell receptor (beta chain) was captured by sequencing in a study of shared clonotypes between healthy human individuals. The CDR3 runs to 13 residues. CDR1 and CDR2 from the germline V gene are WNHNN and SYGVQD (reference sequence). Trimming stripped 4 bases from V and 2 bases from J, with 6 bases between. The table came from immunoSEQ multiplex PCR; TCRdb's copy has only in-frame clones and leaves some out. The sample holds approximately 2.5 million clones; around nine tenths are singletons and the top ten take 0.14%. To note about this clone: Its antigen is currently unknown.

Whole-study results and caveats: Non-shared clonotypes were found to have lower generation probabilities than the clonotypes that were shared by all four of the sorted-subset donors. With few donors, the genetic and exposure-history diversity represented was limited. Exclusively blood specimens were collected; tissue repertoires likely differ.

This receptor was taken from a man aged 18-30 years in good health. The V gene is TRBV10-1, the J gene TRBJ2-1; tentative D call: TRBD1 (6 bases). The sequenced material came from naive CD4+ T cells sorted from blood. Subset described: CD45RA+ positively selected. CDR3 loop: CASSGQAYNEQFF. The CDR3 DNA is TGCGCCAGCAGTGGACAGGCCTACAATGAGCAGTTCTTC.